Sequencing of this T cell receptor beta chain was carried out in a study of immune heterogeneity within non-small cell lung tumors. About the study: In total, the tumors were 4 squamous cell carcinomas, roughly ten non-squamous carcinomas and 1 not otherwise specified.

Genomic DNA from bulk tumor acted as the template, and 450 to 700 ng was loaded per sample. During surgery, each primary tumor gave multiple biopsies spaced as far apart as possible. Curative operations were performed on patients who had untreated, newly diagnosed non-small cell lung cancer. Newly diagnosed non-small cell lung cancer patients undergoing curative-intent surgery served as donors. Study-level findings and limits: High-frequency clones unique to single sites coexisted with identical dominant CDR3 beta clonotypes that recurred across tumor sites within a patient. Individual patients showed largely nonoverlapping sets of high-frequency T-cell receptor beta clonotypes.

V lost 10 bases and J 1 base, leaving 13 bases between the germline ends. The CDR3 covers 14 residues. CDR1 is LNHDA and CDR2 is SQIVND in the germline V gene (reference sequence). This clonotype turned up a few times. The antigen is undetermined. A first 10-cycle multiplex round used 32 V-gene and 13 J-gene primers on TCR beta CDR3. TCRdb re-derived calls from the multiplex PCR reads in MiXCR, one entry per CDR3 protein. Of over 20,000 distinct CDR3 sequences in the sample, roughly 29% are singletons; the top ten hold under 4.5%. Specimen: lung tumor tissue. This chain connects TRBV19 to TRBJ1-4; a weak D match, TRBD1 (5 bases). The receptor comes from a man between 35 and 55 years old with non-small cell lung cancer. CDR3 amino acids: CATGTQGTNEKLFF. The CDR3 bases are TGTGCCACCGGAACCCAGGGAACTAATGAAAAACTGTTTTTT.